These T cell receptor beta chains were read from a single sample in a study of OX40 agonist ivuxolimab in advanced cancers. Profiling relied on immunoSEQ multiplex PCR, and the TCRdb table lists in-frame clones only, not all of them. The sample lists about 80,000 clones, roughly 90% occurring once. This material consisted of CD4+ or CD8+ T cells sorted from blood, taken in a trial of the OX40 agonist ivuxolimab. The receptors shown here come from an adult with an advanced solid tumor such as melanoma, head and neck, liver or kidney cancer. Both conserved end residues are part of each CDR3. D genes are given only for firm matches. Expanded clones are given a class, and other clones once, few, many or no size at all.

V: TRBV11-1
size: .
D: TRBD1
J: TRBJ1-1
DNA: TGTGCCAGCAGCTTAGCTCGACAGGGGTATACTGAAGCTTTCTTT
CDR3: CASSLARQGYTEAFF

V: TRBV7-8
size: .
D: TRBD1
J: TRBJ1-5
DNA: TGTGCCAGCAGCGCCCGACAGGGGGGGAATCAGCCCCAGCATTTT
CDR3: CASSARQGGNQPQHF

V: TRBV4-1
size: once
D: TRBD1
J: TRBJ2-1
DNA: TGCGCCAGCAGCCAAGGGTGGACAGGAACCACCTACAATGAGCAGTTCTTC
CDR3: CASSQGWTGTTYNEQFF

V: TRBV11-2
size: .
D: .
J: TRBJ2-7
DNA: TGTGCCAGCAGCACCGCAGGCTCCTACGAGCAGTACTTC
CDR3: CASSTAGSYEQYF

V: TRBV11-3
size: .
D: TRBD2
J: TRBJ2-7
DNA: TGTGCCAGCACCTTCGGGGGGGGCTACGAGCAGTACTTC
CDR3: CASTFGGGYEQYF

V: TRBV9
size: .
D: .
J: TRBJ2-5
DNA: TGTGCCAGCAGCGTGGGGGGCAGTCAGACCCAGTACTTC
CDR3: CASSVGGSQTQYF

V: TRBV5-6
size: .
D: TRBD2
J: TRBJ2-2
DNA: TGTGCCAGCAGCCTACAGATTTTAGCGGGGGGCGCCGGGGAGCTGTTTTTT
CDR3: CASSLQILAGGAGELFF

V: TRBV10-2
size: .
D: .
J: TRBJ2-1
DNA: TGCGCCACCGACACGAGCTCCTACAATGAGCAGTTCTTC
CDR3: CATDTSSYNEQFF

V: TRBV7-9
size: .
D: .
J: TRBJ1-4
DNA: TGTGCCAGCAGCTTAGTGGTCGGGGGAGCTAATGAAAAACTGTTTTTT
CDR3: CASSLVVGGANEKLFF

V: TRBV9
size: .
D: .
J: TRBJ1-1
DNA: TGTGCCAGCAGCGGAGGCAATGACCCCTCCACTGAAGCTTTCTTT
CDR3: CASSGGNDPSTEAFF

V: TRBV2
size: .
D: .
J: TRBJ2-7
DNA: TGTGCCAGCAGTGCCCGCGGGACAGCGCCCCACTACGAGCAGTACTTC
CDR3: CASSARGTAPHYEQYF

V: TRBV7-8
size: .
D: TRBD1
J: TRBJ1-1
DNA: TGTGCCAGCACCGTCAACGGACAGGGGGCCACTGAAGCTTTCTTT
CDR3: CASTVNGQGATEAFF

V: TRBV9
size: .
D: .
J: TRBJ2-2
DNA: TGTGCCAGCAGCGTCCTCGTCGTCCCGGACAGAGCGAACACCGGGGAGCTGTTTTTT
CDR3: CASSVLVVPDRANTGELFF

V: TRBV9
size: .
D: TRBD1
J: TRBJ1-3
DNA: TGTGCCAGCAGCGCGGGACAGGGGGCGGGAAACACCATATATTTT
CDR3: CASSAGQGAGNTIYF

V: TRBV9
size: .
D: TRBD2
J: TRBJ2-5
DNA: TGTGCCAGCAGCCTGAACGGGGGGGCGGAGACCCAGTACTTC
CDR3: CASSLNGGAETQYF

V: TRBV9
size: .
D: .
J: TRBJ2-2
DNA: TGTGCCAGCAGCGTAGCGGGGCCCAACACCGGGGAGCTGTTTTTT
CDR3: CASSVAGPNTGELFF

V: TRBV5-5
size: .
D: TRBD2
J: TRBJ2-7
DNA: TGTGCCAGCAGCTCGGGGCGGGGGACTGAGGGCTACGAGCAGTACTTC
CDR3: CASSSGRGTEGYEQYF

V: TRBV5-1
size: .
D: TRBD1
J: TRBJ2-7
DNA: TGCGCCAGCAGCATCCGGGACAGGGGGGAGGGGCAGTACTTC
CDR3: CASSIRDRGEGQYF

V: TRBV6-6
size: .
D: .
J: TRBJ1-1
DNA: TGTGCCAGCAGCCCCGGGTCCATGGGCACTGAAGCTTTCTTT
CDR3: CASSPGSMGTEAFF

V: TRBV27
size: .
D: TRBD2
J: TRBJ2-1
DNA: TGTGCCAGCAGTTTTCTTGGCGGGGGATCCTACAATGAGCAGTTCTTC
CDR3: CASSFLGGGSYNEQFF

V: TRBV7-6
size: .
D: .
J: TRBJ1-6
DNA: TGTGCCACCTCAGGAGGGTCTAATTCACCCCTCCACTTT
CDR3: CATSGGSNSPLHF

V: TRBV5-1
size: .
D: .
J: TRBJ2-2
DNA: TGCGCCAGCAGCTGGATTCAGGGACACGGGGAGCTGTTTTTT
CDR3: CASSWIQGHGELFF

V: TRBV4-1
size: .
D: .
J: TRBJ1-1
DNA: TGCGCCAGCAGCCAAGATCGATCCACAAACACTGAAGCTTTCTTT
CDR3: CASSQDRSTNTEAFF

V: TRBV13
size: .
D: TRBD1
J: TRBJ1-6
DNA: TGTGCCAGCAGCCTACAGGGGGGAAATTCACCCCTCCACTTT
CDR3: CASSLQGGNSPLHF

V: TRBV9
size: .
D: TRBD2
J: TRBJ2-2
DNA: TGTGCCAGCAGCACAACTAGCGGGGTGAACACCGGGGAGCTGTTTTTT
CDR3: CASSTTSGVNTGELFF

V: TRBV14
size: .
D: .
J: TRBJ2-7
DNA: TGTGCCAGCAGCCTTCGTTCCTACGAGCAGTACTTC
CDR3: CASSLRSYEQYF

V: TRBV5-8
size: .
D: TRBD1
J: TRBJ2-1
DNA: TGTGCCAGCAGCAACCGTCACGGGACAGGGGTGAATGAGCAGTTCTTC
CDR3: CASSNRHGTGVNEQFF

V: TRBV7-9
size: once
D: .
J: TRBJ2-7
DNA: TGTGCCAGCACCCCGGTGGGGAGGAGCTCCTACGAGCAGTACTTC
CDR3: CASTPVGRSSYEQYF

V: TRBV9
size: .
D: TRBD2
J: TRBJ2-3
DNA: TGTGCCAGCAGCGTTTCTTCTTCCGGGACTAGCGTGGCAGATACGCAGTATTTT
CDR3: CASSVSSSGTSVADTQYF

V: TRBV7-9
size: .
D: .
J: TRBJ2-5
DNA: TGTGCCAGCAGCTGGACGGCGCAAGAGACCCAGTACTTC
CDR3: CASSWTAQETQYF

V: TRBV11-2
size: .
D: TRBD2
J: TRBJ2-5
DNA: TGTGCCAGCAGCCTGACTAGCGGGGGAGAGACCCAGTACTTC
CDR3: CASSLTSGGETQYF

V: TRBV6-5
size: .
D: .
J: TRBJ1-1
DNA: TGTGCCAGCAGTTACTCGATGGGGGCCGCGAACACTGAAGCTTTCTTT
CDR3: CASSYSMGAANTEAFF

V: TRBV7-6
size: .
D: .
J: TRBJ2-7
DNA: TGTGCCAGCAGCTTAAGCCCAGCTCATTCCTACGAGCAGTACTTC
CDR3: CASSLSPAHSYEQYF

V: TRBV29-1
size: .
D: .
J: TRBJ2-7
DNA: TGCAGCGTTGCGTCAGGGAACGAGCAGTACTTC
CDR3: CSVASGNEQYF

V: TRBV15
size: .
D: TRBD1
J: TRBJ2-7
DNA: TGTGCCACCAGCTTGGACAGGTCGAGCTCCTACGAGCAGTACTTC
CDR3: CATSLDRSSSYEQYF

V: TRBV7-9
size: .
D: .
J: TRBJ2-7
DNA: TGTGCCAGCAGCCTTGGACGGGGGACCTACGAGCAGTACTTC
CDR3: CASSLGRGTYEQYF

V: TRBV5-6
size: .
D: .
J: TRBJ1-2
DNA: TGTGCCAGCAGCTTGGTATCTGGCTACACCTTC
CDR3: CASSLVSGYTF

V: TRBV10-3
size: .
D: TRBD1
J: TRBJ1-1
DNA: TGTGCCACCATGGGTCCCGGACAGGAGGGGATGAACACTGAAGCTTTCTTT
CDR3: CATMGPGQEGMNTEAFF

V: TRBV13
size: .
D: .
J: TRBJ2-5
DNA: TGTGCCAGCAGCTTAGGGGGGCAAGAGACCCAGTACTTC
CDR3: CASSLGGQETQYF

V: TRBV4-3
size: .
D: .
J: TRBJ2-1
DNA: TGCGCCAGCAGCCAAGACGGGGGAATGGCAGAGCAGTTCTTC
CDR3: CASSQDGGMAEQFF

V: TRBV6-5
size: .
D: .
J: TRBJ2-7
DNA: TGTGCCAGCGCCTGGAGGGAATCGTACGAGCAGTACTTC
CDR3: CASAWRESYEQYF

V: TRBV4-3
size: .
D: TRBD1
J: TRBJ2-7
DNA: TGCGCCAGCAGCCAGGACCCGACAGGGGCTTCCTACGAGCAGTACTTC
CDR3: CASSQDPTGASYEQYF